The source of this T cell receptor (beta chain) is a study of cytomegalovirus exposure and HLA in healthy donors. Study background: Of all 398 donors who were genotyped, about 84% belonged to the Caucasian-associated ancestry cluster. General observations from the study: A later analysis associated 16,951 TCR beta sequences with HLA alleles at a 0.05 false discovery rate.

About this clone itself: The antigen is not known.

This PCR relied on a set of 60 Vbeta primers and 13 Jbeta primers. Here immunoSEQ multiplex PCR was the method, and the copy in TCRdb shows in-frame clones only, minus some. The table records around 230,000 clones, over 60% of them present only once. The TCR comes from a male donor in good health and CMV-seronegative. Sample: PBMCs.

The CDR3 DNA is TGTGCCAGTAGCCGAAAAGCCCAAGAGACCCAGTACTTC. Amino acid sequence: CASSRKAQETQYF. The chain has TRBV27 and TRBJ2-5; no clear D. Germline V gene sequence: CDR1 MNHEY, CDR2 SMNVEV (reference sequence). The CDR3 has 13 amino acids. V was cut by 9 bases and J by 1 base, with 12 bases left in between.